These 32 T cell receptor beta chains originate from one sample sequenced in a study of blood T cells in healthy people across ages. Together with a sample-barcoded 5' primer, a J-beta primer mix was included in a second PCR lasting about 6 to 11 cycles. MiXCR, run by TCRdb on the 5' RACE reads, gives a single entry per CDR3 protein. The data hold about 630,000 distinct CDR3 sequences, with under 25% observed a single time. The sample comprised blood. The receptors derive from a man aged 65 to 85 in good health.

This clonotype was seen more than once but under ten times. The chain combines TRBV29-1 with TRBJ2-2; 10 bases are a match to TRBD2. Germline assignment: CDR1 SQVTM and CDR2 ANQGSEA. The length of the CDR3 is 15 residues. V was clipped by 4 bases and J by 3 bases; unmatched bases: 5. The CDR3 nucleotides are TGCAGCGTTGGGACTAGCGGAGCCCACACCGGGGAGCTGTTTTTT. It yields the protein CSVGTSGAHTGELFF.

This clonotype showed up many times. CDR3 nucleotides: TGTGCCAGCAGCATCGGACGAGCAACTAATGAAAAACTGTTTTTT. It yields the protein CASSIGRATNEKLFF. The V gene is TRBV7-9, the J gene TRBJ1-4; no clear D gene. Germline V gene data show CDR1 as SEHNR and CDR2 as FQNEAQ (reference sequence). The CDR3 totals 15 residues. V lost 5 bases, J lost 0 bases, and 10 bases lay in between.

This clonotype was detected only a few times. The rearrangement joins TRBV4-1 to TRBJ2-7; D is perhaps TRBD1 or TRBD2 (5 bases each). This CDR3 has 15 residues. CDR1 is MGHRA, CDR2 YSYEKL, per germline. Trimming left V 0 bases short and J 2 bases short, with 11 bases between. CDR3 bases: TGCGCCAGCAGCCAAGAACCGGGACGTACCTACGAGCAGTACTTC. It is translated as CASSQEPGRTYEQYF.

The chain recombines TRBV5-1 with TRBJ1-4; D might be TRBD1 (6 bases). This CDR3 is 16 amino acids long. Germline loops: CDR1 SGHRS, CDR2 YFSETQ. The ends were cut back, 1 base at V and 11 bases at J, with 21 bases in the middle. CDR3 nucleotides: TGCGCCAGCAGCTTGCGGACAGATATCATACGAAGGAAACTGTTTTTT. Protein: CASSLRTDIIRRKLFF.

The chain links TRBV20-1 to TRBJ2-7; TRBD1 aligns across 8 bases. The length of the CDR3 is 15 residues. V shed 0 bases, J shed 2 bases, and the junction held 6 bases outside the gene matches. The germline gives CDR1 DFQATT, CDR2 SNEGSKA (reference sequence). CDR3 in amino acids: CSARDPRTGPYEQYF. The CDR3 bases are TGCAGTGCTAGAGATCCCCGGACAGGGCCCTACGAGCAGTACTTC.

This chain uses TRBV6-9 with TRBJ2-5; D is unresolved. The better agreement between TRBJ2-7 and the DNA end casts doubt on the J call. Germline V CDR1 and CDR2: MNHGY, SVAAGI. The CDR3 has 13 amino acids. The CDR3 DNA reads TGTGCCAGCAAAGACCCCAGCTCCTACGAGCAGTACTTC. It translates to CASKDPSSYEQYF.

The table lists this clonotype with a few counts. Relative to the germline gene, one junction end is altered; a read error may explain this. The V and J genes are TRBV28 and TRBJ2-3; 8 nucleotides agree with TRBD2. Germline CDR1 and CDR2: MDHEN and SYDVKM. The CDR3 is made up of 14 amino acids. The CDR3 protein is CASSFSGTTDMQYF. DNA for the CDR3: TGTGCCAGCAGTTTTAGCGGGACTACAGATATGCAGTATTTT. Combining the CDR3 with reference TRBV28 and TRBJ2-3 gives the whole variable domain DVKVTQSSRYLVKRTGEKVFLECVQDMDHENMFWYRQDPGLGLRLIYFSYDVKMKEKGDIPEGYSVSREKKERFSLILESASTNQTSMYLCASSFSGTTDMQYFGPGTRLTVL.

This clonotype has just a few counts. The chain joins TRBV20-1 to TRBJ2-1; TRBD1 is a possible D gene (6 bases). Germline V gene lookup returns CDR1 DFQATT and CDR2 SNEGSKA (reference sequence). The CDR3 loop spans 16 amino acids. Trimming removed 0 bases from V and 0 bases from J, with 12 bases in between. This CDR3 is CSARDDRRNSYNEQFF. The CDR3 region has the DNA TGCAGTGCTAGAGATGACAGGAGAAACTCCTACAATGAGCAGTTCTTC.

This clonotype has a handful of counts. This chain connects TRBV28 to TRBJ1-1; D ambiguous. V shed 7 bases and J shed 7 bases, with 7 bases lying between them. CDR3 size: 10 residues. Per germline, CDR1 MDHEN and CDR2 SYDVKM. This CDR3 reads CASIGYEAFF. CDR3 bases: TGTGCCAGCATCGGGTATGAAGCTTTCTTT.

The table lists this clonotype with a few counts. The chain employs TRBV7-3 and TRBJ2-1, with D possibly TRBD1 on 5 matching bases. Germline-derived CDR1 and CDR2 are SGHTA and FQGTGA. This CDR3 spans 15 amino acids. Trimming shortened V by 2 bases and J by 6 bases, and 14 bases separated the two germline ends. In nucleotides, the CDR3 is TGTGCCAGCAGCTTAGATGGCGGCCAGGGCAATGAGCAGTTCTTC. Amino acids: CASSLDGGQGNEQFF.

The chain has TRBV20-1 and TRBJ2-7; D is possibly TRBD1 (6 bases). Germline assignment: CDR1 DFQATT and CDR2 SNEGSKA (reference sequence). This CDR3 is built from 14 residues. With 0 bases removed from V and 4 bases from J, the gap between germline ends came to 13 bases. CDR3 sequence: CSARDLGQGYEQYF. In DNA, the CDR3 is TGCAGTGCTAGAGATCTTGGCCAGGGGTACGAGCAGTACTTC.

The chain links TRBV2 to TRBJ2-5; D unresolved. V lost 2 bases and J 3 bases, leaving 10 bases between the germline ends. CDR1 and CDR2 from the germline V gene are SNHLY and FYNNEI. The length of the CDR3 is 14 residues. The CDR3 reads CASSEPAEEETQYF. The CDR3 nucleotides read TGTGCCAGCAGTGAACCGGCAGAGGAAGAGACCCAGTACTTC. The full variable domain, with the rest looked up from reference TRBV2 and TRBJ2-5, is EPEVTQTPSHQVTQMGQEVILRCVPISNHLYFYWYRQILGQKVEFLVSFYNNEISEKSEIFDDQFSVERPDGSNFTLKIRSTKLEDSAMYFCASSEPAEEETQYFGPGTRLLVL.

Concerning this clonotype: This may arise from a read error, as a much more abundant clone is one base away. The chain carries TRBV14 and TRBJ1-2, with D possibly TRBD1 on 5 matching bases. This CDR3 is 18 amino acids long. Germline values: CDR1 SGHDN, CDR2 FVKESK. As DNA, the CDR3 is TGTGCCAGCAACCAAGTTTTTGGAGGGGATAGTGCTAACTATGGCTACACCTTC. Translating it yields CASNQVFGGDSANYGYTF.

This chain links TRBV20-1 with TRBJ2-5; D is undetermined. This CDR3 is built from 12 residues. V was clipped by 1 base and J by 5 bases, with 8 bases between them. Germline assignment: CDR1 DFQATT and CDR2 SNEGSKA (reference sequence). CDR3 region: CSARVLSETQYF. In DNA, the CDR3 is TGCAGTGCTAGAGTGCTTTCTGAGACCCAGTACTTC.

J is TRBJ1-4 and V is TRBV2; 8 bases are a match to TRBD1. The CDR3 runs to 15 residues. Germline V gene data show CDR1 as SNHLY and CDR2 as FYNNEI. J gave up 2 bases and V 4 bases, and 3 bases lay outside the gene matches. The CDR3 sequence is CASSARGLTNEKLFF. The CDR3 DNA reads as TGTGCCAGCAGTGCCAGGGGGCTTACTAATGAAAAACTGTTTTTT. Combining the CDR3 with reference TRBV2 and TRBJ1-4 gives the whole variable domain EPEVTQTPSHQVTQMGQEVILRCVPISNHLYFYWYRQILGQKVEFLVSFYNNEISEKSEIFDDQFSVERPDGSNFTLKIRSTKLEDSAMYFCASSARGLTNEKLFFGSGTQLSVL.

V and J are TRBV29-1 and TRBJ1-5; unclear D gene. The CDR3 totals 14 residues. In germline, CDR1 is SQVTM, CDR2 ANQGSEA. The ends were cut back, 6 bases at V and 3 bases at J, with 15 bases in the middle. The CDR3, as DNA: TGCAGCGTGGCTGCTCCCGGGCTCAATCAGCCCCAGCATTTT. This translates into CSVAAPGLNQPQHF. The full variable domain, in which reference TRBV29-1 and TRBJ1-5 provide the parts outside the CDR3, is SAVISQKPSRDICQRGTSLTIQCQVDSQVTMMFWYRQQPGQSLTLIATANQGSEATYESGFVIDKFPISRPNLTFSTLTVSNMSPEDSSIYLCSVAAPGLNQPQHFGDGTRLSIL.

CDR3 loop: CASSPTTSGRAADTQYF. CDR3 nucleotide sequence: TGTGCCAGCAGTCCCACTACTAGCGGGAGGGCAGCAGATACGCAGTATTTT. V is TRBV6-1 and J is TRBJ2-3, with 13 positions matching TRBD2. Germline V gives CDR1 MNHNS, CDR2 SASEGT. This CDR3 is 17 amino acids long. Trimming at V came to 5 bases and at J to 4 bases, leaving 9 bases not matched to a gene.

The V call is TRBV5-1, the J call TRBJ1-4; the D gene is possibly TRBD1 (5 bases). V was pared by 3 bases and J by 8 bases, with 14 bases between. This CDR3 contains 14 residues. Germline loops: CDR1 SGHRS, CDR2 YFSETQ. The CDR3 DNA reads as TGCGCCAGCAGCTCGAGGGACGGGCAGGAAAAACTGTTTTTT. It translates to CASSSRDGQEKLFF. Drawing the rest from reference TRBV5-1 and TRBJ1-4, the complete variable domain is KAGVTQTPRYLIKTRGQQVTLSCSPISGHRSVSWYQQTPGQGLQFLFEYFSETQRNKGNFPGRFSGRQFSNSRSEMNVSTLELGDSALYLCASSSRDGQEKLFFGSGTQLSVL.

This clonotype was detected a few times. The CDR3 DNA follows: TGTGCCAGCTCACCTCGGGACAATGGAAACACCATATATTTT. This codes for CASSPRDNGNTIYF. This chain uses TRBV18 with TRBJ1-3; TRBD1 is a possible D gene (6 bases). The germline V and J ends were trimmed by 3 bases and 3 bases, with 9 bases remaining between them. CDR1 KGHSH and CDR2 LQKENI come from the germline V gene. The CDR3 loop spans 14 amino acids.

This chain links TRBV19 with TRBJ1-2; D is perhaps TRBD1 (6 bases). Germline V CDR1 and CDR2: LNHDA, SQIVND (reference sequence). Deletions cut 3 bases from V and 4 bases from J, with 9 bases between. The CDR3 length is 13 residues. In nucleotides, the CDR3 is TGTGCCAGTAGTATGGCAGGGGCCTATGGCTACACCTTC. It yields the protein CASSMAGAYGYTF.

The gene calls are TRBV21-1 and TRBJ2-7; the D call TRBD2 from the table was never checked on the DNA. TRBV21-1 is an annotated pseudogene. This CDR3 spans 14 amino acids. The CDR3, as DNA: TGTGCCAGCAACGCGGGAGTAAGTTCCTACGAGCAGTACTTC. Protein product: CASNAGVSSYEQYF.

This clonotype has at least ten counts. The CDR3 protein is CASSLAVSTEAFF. In nucleotides, the CDR3 is TGTGCCAGCAGCTTAGCGGTATCCACTGAAGCTTTCTTT. This chain links TRBV7-8 with TRBJ1-1; D is unresolved. V gave up 0 bases and J gave up 4 bases, with 6 bases separating them. CDR1 is SGHVS, CDR2 FQNEAQ, per germline. The CDR3 sequence is 13 residues long.

The chain has TRBV14 and TRBJ2-7, with 9 bases identical to TRBD1. CDR1 is SGHDN, CDR2 FVKESK, per germline. Unmatched junction bases numbered 7, after V lost 2 bases and J lost 5 bases. There are 15 residues in the CDR3. The CDR3, as DNA: TGTGCCAGCAGCCAATTCGGACAGGGGAACCACGAGCAGTACTTC. This translates into CASSQFGQGNHEQYF.

The chain recombines TRBV25-1 with TRBJ2-5, with D tentatively TRBD1 (6 bases). Trimming cost V 1 base and J 5 bases, with 14 bases left between them. This CDR3 contains 15 residues. Per germline, CDR1 MGHDK and CDR2 SYGVNS. CDR3 region: CASSESGARRETQYF. The CDR3 region has the DNA TGTGCCAGCAGTGAATCAGGGGCCAGACGGGAGACCCAGTACTTC. Supplemented by reference TRBV25-1 and TRBJ2-5, the full variable domain reads EADIYQTPRYLVIGTGKKITLECSQTMGHDKMYWYQQDPGMELHLIHYSYGVNSTEKGDLSSESTVSRIRTEHFPLTLESARPSHTSQYLCASSESGARRETQYFGPGTRLLVL.

This sequence joins TRBV6-5 and TRBJ1-4; 11 bases match TRBD1. V lost 0 bases to trimming and J lost 4 bases; unmatched junction nucleotides: 1. CDR1 is MNHEY and CDR2 is SVGAGI in the germline V gene. The CDR3 runs 16 residues. This CDR3 is CASSYSGQGDNEKLFF. CDR3 nucleotide sequence: TGTGCCAGCAGTTACTCGGGACAGGGGGATAATGAAAAACTGTTTTTT.

A single count supports this clonotype. The chain employs TRBV7-9 and TRBJ2-3; a possible D gene is TRBD2 (6 bases). With 3 bases removed from V and 2 bases from J, the gap between germline ends came to 12 bases. CDR1 SEHNR and CDR2 FQNEAQ come from the germline V gene (reference sequence). The CDR3 has 15 residues. The CDR3, as DNA: TGTGCCAGCAGCTTGTTAGCGGCCCCCACAGATACGCAGTATTTT. Its protein product is CASSLLAAPTDTQYF.

This clonotype has more than one count but fewer than ten. Just one base apart from a much larger clone, this may be a read error. The rearrangement links TRBV20-1 to TRBJ2-3; the D gene is possibly TRBD2 (5 bases). The V gene lost 7 bases and the J gene lost 5 bases, with 10 bases spanning the gap. CDR3 length: 11 residues. CDR1 and CDR2 from the germline V gene are DFQATT and SNEGSKA (reference sequence). The CDR3 sequence is CSVWAGDTQYF. The CDR3 coding sequence is TGCAGTGTCTGGGCGGGAGATACGCAGTATTTT.

V gene TRBV10-3 combines with J gene TRBJ2-1, with 13 bases fitting TRBD2. The junction had 10 bases not matched to a gene; V was cut back by 6 bases and J by 5 bases. CDR1 and CDR2 (germline): ENHRY, SYGVKD. There are 17 residues in the CDR3. The CDR3 region is CAIRPGLAGISNNEQFF. CDR3 sequence (DNA): TGTGCCATCAGGCCGGGACTAGCGGGAATATCGAACAATGAGCAGTTCTTC.

Details on this clonotype: A much larger clone sits a single nucleotide away, making a read error possible. The V gene is TRBV12-3 or TRBV12-4, the J gene TRBJ2-6, with D maybe TRBD2 (6 bases). The CDR3 is 16 residues long. The CDR3 region is CASNPTRGSGASVLAF. The CDR3 DNA reads TGTGCCAGCAACCCTACCCGGGGGTCTGGGGCCAGCGTCCTGGCTTTC.

This clonotype was found a few times. The chain is built from TRBV27 and TRBJ2-2, with D uncertain. V lost 2 bases and J 6 bases, leaving 7 bases between the germline ends. Germline CDR1 reads MNHEY; CDR2 reads SMNVEV (reference sequence). This CDR3 region has 13 residues. Written as DNA, the CDR3 is TGTGCCAGCAGTTTAATGGTCTCCGGGGAGCTGTTTTTT. Protein: CASSLMVSGELFF.

This sequence joins TRBV10-3 and TRBJ2-1; 11 bases map to TRBD2. V gave up 4 bases and J gave up 7 bases; unmatched junction bases: 6. The CDR3 totals 15 residues. CDR1 is ENHRY, CDR2 SYGVKD, per germline. CDR3 region: CAISVTGTSGNEQFF. The CDR3 DNA follows: TGTGCCATCAGTGTTACCGGGACTAGCGGTAATGAGCAGTTCTTC.

This clonotype occurred a few times. In DNA form, the CDR3 reads TGTGCCAGCAGCCAACGGGCCTACAATGAGCAGTTCTTC. Its translation is CASSQRAYNEQFF. The chain employs TRBV3-1 and TRBJ2-1; no reliable D call. The ends were cut back, 2 bases at V and 2 bases at J, with 4 bases in the middle. The CDR3 sequence is 13 residues long. Per germline, CDR1 LGHDT and CDR2 YNNKEL (reference sequence).